This TCR beta chain originates from a study of CDR3 diversity in severe acne. This CDR3 has 16 amino acids. CDR1 SGHTA and CDR2 FQGNSA come from the germline V gene. V trimming: 2 bases; J trimming: 5 bases; junction bases outside the gene matches: 9. MiXCR, run by TCRdb on the PCR reads, gives a single entry per CDR3 protein. The table includes around 91,000 distinct CDR3 sequences, 51% detected once. In this sample, this clonotype turned up a few times. This sequence originates from a male donor in good health, without acne. Sequenced input: blood. V is TRBV7-2 and J is TRBJ2-5, with 9 bases identical to TRBD1. CDR3 DNA sequence: TGTGCCAGCAGCTTACAACCGGGACAGGGTGGGGAGACCCAGTACTTC. Translated, it gives CASSLQPGQGGETQYF.